The next 22 T cell receptor beta chains were all read from a single sample in a study of response to subunit inactivated influenza vaccine. TCRdb fed the RT-PCR reads into MiXCR, producing one record per CDR3 protein. Here the sample spans about 570,000 distinct CDR3 sequences, roughly 12% being singletons. In addition, the sample was reused for a study of T cells expressing NK-cell markers. From that report: For TCR beta, cDNA was produced by 5'RACE template switching with UMIs.

The sequencing here drew on PBMCs from blood, taken on the day of vaccination. These receptors were taken from a middle-aged man who received an inactivated influenza vaccine.

This clonotype has more than one count but fewer than ten. The rearrangement uses TRBV5-5 and TRBJ2-7, with D tentatively TRBD1 or TRBD2 (5 bases each). CDR3 length equals 15 residues. The germline CDR1 and CDR2 sequences are SGHKS and YYEKEE (reference sequence). Trimming shortened V by 2 bases and J by 4 bases, and 16 bases separated the two germline ends. The CDR3 is CASSFGTRSVYEQYF. Written as DNA, the CDR3 is TGTGCCAGCAGCTTTGGGACCCGATCGGTTTACGAGCAGTACTTC. Supplemented by reference TRBV5-5 and TRBJ2-7, the full variable domain reads DAGVTQSPTHLIKTRGQQVTLRCSPISGHKSVSWYQQVLGQGPQFIFQYYEKEERGRGNFPDRFSARQFPNYSSELNVNALLLGDSALYLCASSFGTRSVYEQYFGPGTRLTVT.

This clonotype has a handful of counts. V is TRBV20-1 and J is TRBJ2-5; D possibly corresponds to TRBD1 (7 bases). Germline CDR1 is DFQATT and CDR2 is SNEGSKA (reference sequence). Trimming removed 1 base at V and 5 bases at J, with 11 bases between. CDR3 size: 13 residues. The CDR3: CSARATGRETQYF. CDR3 nucleotides: TGCAGTGCTAGAGCGACAGGGAGGGAGACCCAGTACTTC.

This chain joins TRBV2 and TRBJ2-5, with D possibly called TRBD1 or TRBD2 (5 bases each). The germline V gene has CDR1 SNHLY and CDR2 FYNNEI. The CDR3 is 13 amino acids. V dropped 6 bases and J dropped 4 bases, with 12 bases sitting between them. CDR3 amino acids: CASRGPRGETQYF. The CDR3 bases are TGTGCCAGCAGGGGACCCCGCGGAGAGACCCAGTACTTC.

This clonotype has a handful of counts. The chain has TRBV5-5 and TRBJ1-1; D uncertain. Deletions cut 4 bases from V and 11 bases from J, with 21 bases between. The V gene's germline CDR1 is SGHKS and CDR2 YYEKEE (reference sequence). The CDR3 covers 14 residues. The chain's CDR3 is CASSPISTDPSAFF. The CDR3 nucleotides read TGTGCCAGCAGCCCGATCTCGACGGACCCATCGGCTTTCTTT.

The sample holds a few counts of this clonotype. This sequence joins TRBV7-6 and TRBJ2-1, with TRBD2 matching 13 bases. The ends lost 2 bases at V and 7 bases at J; junction bases unmatched: 5. CDR1 SGHVS and CDR2 FNYEAQ come from the germline V gene. The CDR3 is made up of 16 amino acids. CDR3: CASSLWTSGGLNEQFF. Written as DNA, the CDR3 is TGTGCCAGCAGCTTATGGACTAGCGGGGGATTGAATGAGCAGTTCTTC.

This clonotype was picked up a small number of times. V gene TRBV10-3 combines with J gene TRBJ2-5; no definite D call. Looked up from germline, CDR1 is ENHRY and CDR2 is SYGVKD. This CDR3 is 13 amino acids long. The V end lost 7 bases, the J end lost 4 bases, and 13 bases lay between the germline ends. The CDR3 DNA reads as TGTGCCATCAAGTTAGATGGTGGAGAGACCCAGTACTTC. The encoded protein is CAIKLDGGETQYF.

This chain uses TRBV7-2 with TRBJ1-1; D remains ambiguous. Germline V gene data show CDR1 as SGHTA and CDR2 as FQGNSA. There are 15 residues in the CDR3. V shed 5 bases and J shed 0 bases, with 13 bases lying between them. The DNA of the CDR3 is TGTGCCAGCAGCCCGACCCGGCTGATGAACACTGAAGCTTTCTTT. Its protein product is CASSPTRLMNTEAFF.

The chain uses TRBV6-2 or TRBV6-3 and TRBJ2-7; D is perhaps TRBD1 or TRBD2 (5 bases each). Per the germline V gene, CDR1 is MNHEY and CDR2 is SVGEGT. V gave up 6 bases and J gave up 10 bases, with 22 bases separating them. This CDR3 is built from 14 residues. CDR3 protein: CASREKLDTRGQYF. Written as DNA, the CDR3 is TGTGCCAGCAGAGAAAAACTGGACACCCGGGGACAGTACTTC.

This clonotype was seen more than once but under ten times. The chain has TRBV20-1 and TRBJ1-1, with 8 bases lining up with TRBD1. The CDR3 length is 13 residues. Trimming took 6 bases from V and 1 from J; bases not matched to a gene: 4. CDR1 DFQATT and CDR2 SNEGSKA come from the germline V gene (reference sequence). DNA for the CDR3: TGCAGTGCACCAGACAGGGGGAACACTGAAGCTTTCTTT. Translated: CSAPDRGNTEAFF.

The chain uses TRBV5-5 and TRBJ2-1; possibly TRBD2 for D (6 bases). V dropped 0 bases and J dropped 4 bases, with 14 bases sitting between them. This CDR3 has 16 residues. Germline V gene data show CDR1 as SGHKS and CDR2 as YYEKEE (reference sequence). This CDR3 reads CASSLASLAIYNEQFF. The CDR3 region has the DNA TGTGCCAGCAGCTTGGCGAGCCTAGCGATTTACAATGAGCAGTTCTTC.

This clonotype has a handful of counts. The chain couples TRBV14 to TRBJ2-5, with D uncertain. V was cut by 1 base and J by 6 bases, with 6 bases left in between. The CDR3 spans 12 residues. The V gene's germline CDR1 is SGHDN and CDR2 FVKESK. The CDR3 DNA follows: TGTGCCAGCAGCCAAGCGAGCAAGACCCAGTACTTC. Translating it yields CASSQASKTQYF.

This clonotype appeared a few times. The chain links TRBV7-6 to TRBJ2-5; D gene ambiguous. The CDR3 loop spans 16 amino acids. Trimming removed 2 bases at V and 1 base at J, with 14 bases between. In germline, CDR1 is SGHVS, CDR2 FNYEAQ. The CDR3: CASSLYVPGIQETQYF. The CDR3 DNA reads as TGTGCCAGCAGCTTATATGTTCCTGGGATCCAAGAGACCCAGTACTTC.

This clonotype appeared a few times. V and J are TRBV7-3 and TRBJ2-2; 8 bases agree with TRBD2. The V segment lost 6 bases and the J segment 8 bases; nucleotides outside the gene matches: 11. Germline-derived CDR1 and CDR2 are SGHTA and FQGTGA. The length of the CDR3 is 15 residues. The CDR3 sequence is CASSPYRTSTGELFF. CDR3 coding DNA: TGTGCCAGCAGTCCTTACAGGACTAGCACTGGGGAGCTGTTTTTT.

The chain recombines TRBV3-1 with TRBJ2-3; 8 bases line up with TRBD2. Germline V gives CDR1 LGHDT, CDR2 YNNKEL (reference sequence). J gave up 5 bases and V 2 bases, and 9 bases lay outside the gene matches. The length of the CDR3 is 16 residues. The CDR3 DNA is TGTGCCAGCAGCCAAAAGAGGGTAGCGGGACGAGATACGCAGTATTTT. It specifies CASSQKRVAGRDTQYF.

This clonotype has just a few counts. The chain recombines TRBV18 with TRBJ2-3, with D perhaps matching TRBD1 (5 bases). The germline V gene encodes CDR1 KGHSH and CDR2 LQKENI. CDR3 length: 15 residues. V lost 1 base and J lost 3, with 11 bases in between. CDR3 bases: TGTGCCAGCTCACCACTCTCAGGGATGACAGATACGCAGTATTTT. Protein product: CASSPLSGMTDTQYF.

This clonotype was seen more than once but under ten times. The chain couples TRBV4-2 to TRBJ2-3; 9 bases line up with TRBD2. The CDR3 consists of 16 residues. With V trimmed by 1 base and J by 5 bases, 7 bases remained unmatched. In germline, CDR1 is LGHNA, CDR2 YNFKEQ. The CDR3 DNA reads TGTGCCAGCAGCCAAGCAGCGGGGGGCCTCGGAGATACGCAGTATTTT. Translated, it gives CASSQAAGGLGDTQYF.

The table lists this clonotype with a few counts. V is TRBV5-1 and J is TRBJ2-7; 9 nucleotides align to TRBD1. This CDR3 has 14 residues. V gave up 0 bases and J gave up 6 bases; unmatched junction bases: 4. Germline CDR1 is SGHRS and CDR2 is YFSETQ. The CDR3 sequence is CASSLEQGAPEQYF. The DNA of the CDR3 is TGCGCCAGCAGCTTGGAACAGGGGGCTCCCGAGCAGTACTTC. Full variable domain (remainder filled in from reference TRBV5-1 and TRBJ2-7): KAGVTQTPRYLIKTRGQQVTLSCSPISGHRSVSWYQQTPGQGLQFLFEYFSETQRNKGNFPGRFSGRQFSNSRSEMNVSTLELGDSALYLCASSLEQGAPEQYFGPGTRLTVT.

The V call is TRBV12-3 or TRBV12-4, the J call TRBJ2-7; 8 bases are a match to TRBD1. The trim removed 5 bases at V and 6 bases at J, leaving 9 bases unmatched. The CDR3 runs 14 residues. CDR3 nucleotide sequence: TGTGCCAGCAGTCAACCCGGGACAGGAGCCGAGCAGTACTTC. It codes for CASSQPGTGAEQYF.

This rearrangement joins TRBV28 to TRBJ2-6, with TRBD1 matching over 9 bases. The V gene end was trimmed by 4 bases and the J gene end by 2 bases; junction bases not matched to a gene: 12. Germline values: CDR1 MDHEN, CDR2 SYDVKM. The CDR3 is 19 amino acids. CDR3 residues: CASSSIGQGSLAGANVLTF. In DNA, the CDR3 is TGTGCCAGCAGTTCCATCGGACAGGGGAGTTTGGCTGGGGCCAACGTCCTGACTTTC.

This clonotype was found a few times. V is TRBV18 and J is TRBJ2-5, with 7 nucleotides matching TRBD2. There are 15 residues in the CDR3. J lost 2 bases, V lost 1 base, and 4 bases had no gene match. Looked up from germline, CDR1 is KGHSH and CDR2 is LQKENI. CDR3 sequence: CASSPLSSGQETQYF. CDR3 DNA sequence: TGTGCCAGCTCACCACTCTCTAGCGGACAAGAGACCCAGTACTTC.

This chain uses TRBV4-1 with TRBJ2-1; 8 positions agree with TRBD2. The junction had 6 bases not matched to a gene; V was cut back by 0 bases and J by 2 bases. Germline V gene lookup returns CDR1 MGHRA and CDR2 YSYEKL. CDR3 length equals 17 residues. CDR3 sequence reads: CASSQDPQRGTYNEQFF. The CDR3 nucleotides are TGCGCCAGCAGCCAAGATCCCCAGCGGGGGACCTACAATGAGCAGTTCTTC.

This clonotype came up a few times. V and J are TRBV10-3 and TRBJ2-5, with TRBD1 matching 9 bases. J was trimmed by 5 bases and V by 6 bases; bases with no gene match: 1. The CDR3 extends over 12 amino acids. Looked up from germline, CDR1 is ENHRY and CDR2 is SYGVKD. CDR3 sequence: CAIRDRGETQYF. CDR3 in DNA: TGTGCCATCAGGGACAGGGGTGAGACCCAGTACTTC.